What follows are 2 T cell receptor beta chains derived from one specimen sequenced in a study of blood T cell repertoires in COVID-19. Method: immunoSEQ multiplex PCR; TCRdb's copy keeps in-frame clones and lacks some. This table has approximately 96,000 clones, 90% to 95% appearing once. Source material: peripheral blood. These receptors were collected from a man aged 60 to 69 with acute or convalescent COVID-19.

The V and J genes are TRBV7-3 and TRBJ2-2; D is possibly TRBD1 (5 bases). Germline assignment: CDR1 SGHTA and CDR2 FQGTGA. The V end was cut by 7 bases, the J end by 4 bases, with 10 bases between. The CDR3 sequence is 13 residues long. The chain's CDR3 is CASNLTVTGELFF. The CDR3 DNA sequence: TGTGCCAGCAACTTGACAGTCACCGGGGAGCTGTTTTTT.

This chain uses TRBV15 with TRBJ2-1, with 8 bases matching TRBD2. The germline gives CDR1 LNHNV, CDR2 YYDKDF (reference sequence). This CDR3 comprises 15 residues. J lost 5 bases, V lost 7 bases, and 10 bases had no gene match. CDR3 DNA: TGTGCCACCACCACAGGCGGGACTAGACACAATGAGCAGTTCTTC. As protein: CATTTGGTRHNEQFF.